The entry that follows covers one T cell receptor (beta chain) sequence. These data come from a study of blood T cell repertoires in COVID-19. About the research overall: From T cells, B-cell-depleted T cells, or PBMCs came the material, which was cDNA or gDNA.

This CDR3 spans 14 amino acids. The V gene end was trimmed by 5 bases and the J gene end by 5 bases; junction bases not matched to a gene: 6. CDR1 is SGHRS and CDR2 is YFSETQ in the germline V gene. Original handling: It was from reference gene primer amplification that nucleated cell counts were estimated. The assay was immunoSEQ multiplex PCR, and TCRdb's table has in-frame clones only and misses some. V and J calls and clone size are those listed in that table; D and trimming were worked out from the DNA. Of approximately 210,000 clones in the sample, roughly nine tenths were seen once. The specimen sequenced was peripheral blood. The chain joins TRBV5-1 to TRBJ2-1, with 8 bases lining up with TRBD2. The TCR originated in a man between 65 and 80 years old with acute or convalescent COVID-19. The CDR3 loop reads CASRLAAYNNEQFF. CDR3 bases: TGCGCCAGCAGACTAGCGGCCTACAACAATGAGCAGTTCTTC.